This T cell receptor (beta chain) was captured by sequencing in a study of regulatory T cells in long-lasting Graves disease. General observations from the study: New patients shared around 920 public clonotypes, fewer than the approximately 2,500 shared by persistent patients.

Time point given: persistent/refractory GD, antithyroid drugs over 5 years with positive TRAb. RNA from PBMCs was the source of the TCR library. Patients came through an endocrinology department, and that department was in Xi'an, China. Collection of peripheral blood (nine milliliters) was done using EDTA tubes. For TCR beta, libraries came from iRepertoire HTBI primers and Arm-PCR of CDR3 regions. Each CDR3 protein gets one entry after TCRdb re-called the multiplex PCR reads with MiXCR. The sample records over 350,000 distinct CDR3 sequences, 20% to 25% being singletons. This clonotype was counted ten times or more. Its antigen is still unknown. Material: peripheral blood mononuclear cells (PBMCs), obtained when the disease was refractory, from a patient treated with antithyroid drugs. The clonotype was recovered from a female donor with Graves disease.

The DNA of the CDR3 is TGTGCCACCCTTCCTGGGACAGGCTCTGGAAACACCATATATTTT. It translates to CATLPGTGSGNTIYF. The chain combines TRBV28 with TRBJ1-3, with 8 nucleotides matching TRBD1. The CDR3 loop spans 15 amino acids. The V and J ends lost 10 bases and 0 bases, in that order; junction bases with no gene match: 8. From germline, CDR1 is MDHEN and CDR2 SYDVKM.